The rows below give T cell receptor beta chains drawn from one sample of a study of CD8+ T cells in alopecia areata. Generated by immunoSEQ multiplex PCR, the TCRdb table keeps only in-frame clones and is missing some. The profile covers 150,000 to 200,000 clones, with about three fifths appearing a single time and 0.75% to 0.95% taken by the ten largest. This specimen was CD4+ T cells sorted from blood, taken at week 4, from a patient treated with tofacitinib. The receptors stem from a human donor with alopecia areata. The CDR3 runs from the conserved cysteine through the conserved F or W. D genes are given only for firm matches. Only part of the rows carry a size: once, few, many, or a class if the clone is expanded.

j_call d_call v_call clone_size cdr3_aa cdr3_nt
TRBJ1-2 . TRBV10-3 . CAIRRGSGGYGYTF TGTGCCATCAGGCGGGGATCGGGAGGCTATGGCTACACCTTC
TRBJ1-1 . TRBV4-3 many CASSQGAGAANTEAFF TGCGCCAGCAGCCAAGGAGCGGGGGCGGCGAACACTGAAGCTTTCTTT
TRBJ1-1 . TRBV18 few CASSPGHPATEAFF TGTGCCAGCTCACCGGGACACCCAGCCACTGAAGCTTTCTTT
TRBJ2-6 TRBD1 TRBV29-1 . CSVPDRAGANVLTF TGCAGCGTTCCGGACAGGGCGGGGGCCAACGTCCTGACTTTC
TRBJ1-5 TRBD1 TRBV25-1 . CASSDSRGTGGRNQPQHF TGTGCCAGCAGTGATAGCCGGGGGACAGGGGGCCGCAATCAGCCCCAGCATTTT
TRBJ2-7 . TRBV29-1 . CSVEVNTGEQYF TGCAGCGTTGAAGTGAACACGGGCGAGCAGTACTTC
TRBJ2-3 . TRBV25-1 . CASSATHNTDTQYF TGTGCCAGCAGTGCAACCCATAACACAGATACGCAGTATTTT
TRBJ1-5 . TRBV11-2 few CASSTPRGGRGQPQHF TGTGCCAGCAGCACTCCCAGGGGAGGAAGGGGGCAGCCCCAGCATTTT
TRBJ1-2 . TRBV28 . CAIQEVNYGYTF TGTGCCATCCAGGAGGTTAACTATGGCTACACCTTC
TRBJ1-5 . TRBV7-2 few CASSLARHVNSNQPQHF TGTGCCAGCAGCTTAGCGCGACACGTTAATAGCAATCAGCCCCAGCATTTT
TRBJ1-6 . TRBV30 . CAWSVQDRSPLHF TGTGCCTGGAGTGTACAGGATCGGTCACCCCTCCACTTT
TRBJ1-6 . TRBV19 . CASSVTAFEGDSPLHF TGTGCCAGTAGCGTCACAGCCTTTGAAGGGGATTCACCCCTCCACTTT
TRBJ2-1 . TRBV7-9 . CASSRDNNEQFF TGTGCCAGCAGCCGGGACAACAATGAGCAGTTCTTC
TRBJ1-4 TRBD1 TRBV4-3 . CASSQLDRGQGKLFF TGCGCCAGCAGCCAGCTGGACAGGGGCCAAGGAAAACTGTTTTTT
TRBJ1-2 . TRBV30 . CAWSFSQENYGYTF TGTGCCTGGAGTTTTAGTCAAGAAAACTATGGCTACACCTTC
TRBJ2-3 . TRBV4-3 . CASSQATSTDTQYF TGCGCCAGCAGCCAAGCCACTAGCACAGATACGCAGTATTTT
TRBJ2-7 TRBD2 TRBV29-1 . CSVILAGHYEQYF TGCAGCGTGATCCTAGCGGGCCACTACGAGCAGTACTTC
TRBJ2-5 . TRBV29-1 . CSVEKGGGETQYF TGCAGCGTTGAAAAGGGGGGCGGAGAGACCCAGTACTTC
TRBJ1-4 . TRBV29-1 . CSASKGGEKLFF TGCAGCGCGTCCAAAGGGGGTGAAAAACTGTTTTTT
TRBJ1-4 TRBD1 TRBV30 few CAQGRQGGRANEKLFF TGTGCCCAAGGAAGACAGGGAGGACGGGCTAATGAAAAACTGTTTTTT
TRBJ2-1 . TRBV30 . CAWSLLGAYNEQFF TGTGCCTGGAGCCTTCTAGGGGCCTACAATGAGCAGTTCTTC
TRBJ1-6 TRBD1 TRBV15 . CATTQGARNSPLHF TGTGCCACCACCCAGGGGGCTAGGAATTCACCCCTCCACTTT
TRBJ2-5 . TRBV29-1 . CSVEWLQETQYF TGCAGCGTTGAATGGCTCCAAGAGACCCAGTACTTC
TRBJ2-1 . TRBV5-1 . CASSIQEGYNEQFF TGCGCCAGCAGCATCCAAGAGGGGTACAATGAGCAGTTCTTC
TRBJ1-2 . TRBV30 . CAWSGHSTGYTF TGTGCCTGGAGTGGGCATAGCACGGGCTACACCTTC
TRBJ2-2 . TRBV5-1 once CASSLGQVPGELFF TGCGCCAGCAGCTTGGGACAGGTTCCCGGGGAGCTGTTTTTT
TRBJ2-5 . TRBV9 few CASSVDGLGETQYF TGTGCCAGCAGCGTAGATGGGCTTGGGGAGACCCAGTACTTC
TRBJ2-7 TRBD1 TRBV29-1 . CSVEEAGTAQTYEQYF TGCAGCGTTGAAGAAGCTGGGACAGCTCAGACCTACGAGCAGTACTTC
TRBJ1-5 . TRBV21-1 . CASSIAWQGAFQPQHF TGTGCCAGCAGCATCGCTTGGCAGGGGGCATTTCAGCCCCAGCATTTT
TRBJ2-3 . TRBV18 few CASSPARDTQYF TGTGCCAGCTCACCCGCGAGGGATACGCAGTATTTT
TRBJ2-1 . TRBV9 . CASSVGWSSYNEQFF TGTGCCAGCAGCGTAGGGTGGAGCTCCTACAATGAGCAGTTCTTC
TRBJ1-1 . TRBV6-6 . CASSYSWGSTEAFF TGTGCCAGCAGTTACTCCTGGGGGAGCACTGAAGCTTTCTTT
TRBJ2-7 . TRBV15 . CATSRDRGPYEQYF TGTGCCACCAGCAGAGACAGGGGTCCCTACGAGCAGTACTTC
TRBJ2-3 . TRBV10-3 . CAIWDQGADTQYF TGTGCCATCTGGGACCAAGGGGCAGATACGCAGTATTTT
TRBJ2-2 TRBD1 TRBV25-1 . CASSAWGQGDTGELFF TGTGCCAGCAGTGCCTGGGGACAGGGGGACACCGGGGAGCTGTTTTTT
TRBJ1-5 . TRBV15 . CATSPRRNQPQHF TGTGCCACCAGCCCCCGGCGCAATCAGCCCCAGCATTTT
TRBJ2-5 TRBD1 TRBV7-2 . CASRSQKTGQETQYF TGTGCCAGCAGATCACAAAAGACAGGGCAAGAGACCCAGTACTTC
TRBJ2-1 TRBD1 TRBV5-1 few CASSLVGGTGGKIEQFF TGCGCCAGCAGCTTGGTTGGTGGGACAGGGGGCAAGATTGAGCAGTTCTTC
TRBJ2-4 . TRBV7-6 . CASSLDRPSGGSLAKNIQYF TGTGCCAGCAGCTTAGACCGTCCGTCGGGGGGCTCGCTAGCCAAAAACATTCAGTACTTC
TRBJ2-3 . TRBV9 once CASSSKGTFSTDTQYF TGTGCCAGCAGCTCTAAGGGGACGTTTAGCACAGATACGCAGTATTTT